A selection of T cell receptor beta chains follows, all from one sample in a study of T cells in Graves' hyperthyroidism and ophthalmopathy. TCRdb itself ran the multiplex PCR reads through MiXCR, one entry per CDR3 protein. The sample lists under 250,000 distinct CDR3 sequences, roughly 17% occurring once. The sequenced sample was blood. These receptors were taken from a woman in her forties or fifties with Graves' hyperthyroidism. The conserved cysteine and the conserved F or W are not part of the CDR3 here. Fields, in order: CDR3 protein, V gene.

CDR3 protein: SASDPSRGGEGTF
V gene: TRBV20-1

CDR3 protein: ASSSSLAGESADTQY
V gene: TRBV7-6

CDR3 protein: ASSAHLQGASGTEAF
V gene: TRBV11-2

CDR3 protein: ASTSEGHSYEQY
V gene: TRBV27

CDR3 protein: AWSALLNTEAF
V gene: TRBV30

CDR3 protein: ASSLGQGGLDSPLH
V gene: TRBV7-9

CDR3 protein: SARVYGRPDYNEQF
V gene: TRBV20-1

CDR3 protein: ASSLRHGYT
V gene: TRBV28

CDR3 protein: ASSRMTGGQSSYNEQF
V gene: TRBV7-9

CDR3 protein: ASSPPHSLGETQY
V gene: TRBV11-2

CDR3 protein: ASSYSITGSAGTEAF
V gene: TRBV6-5

CDR3 protein: ASSQGQGGVKVETQY
V gene: TRBV4-2

CDR3 protein: ATSDSATDTQY
V gene: TRBV24-1

CDR3 protein: ASSAELAESDEQY
V gene: TRBV9

CDR3 protein: ASSSRWGTVYEQY
V gene: TRBV11-3

CDR3 protein: ASSLADGDQY
V gene: TRBV5-6

CDR3 protein: ASSNLGLTYNEQF
V gene: TRBV5-4

CDR3 protein: ASSLSGGEVNTEAF
V gene: TRBV5-1

CDR3 protein: ASTREGGSYEQY
V gene: TRBV6-1

CDR3 protein: ASSGRFSSYNEQF
V gene: TRBV7-9

CDR3 protein: AEEQENTGELF
V gene: TRBV12-3/TRBV12-4

CDR3 protein: ASSLASGRSSGSCF
V gene: TRBV5-6

CDR3 protein: AWSPWNTEAF
V gene: TRBV30

CDR3 protein: ASSAGHSYEQY
V gene: TRBV12-3/TRBV12-4

CDR3 protein: ASSLGDRLQETQY
V gene: TRBV7-9

CDR3 protein: ASRTTSGRVDEQY
V gene: TRBV3-1

CDR3 protein: AIKRLAGEADTQY
V gene: TRBV10-3

CDR3 protein: ASSLQQETQY
V gene: TRBV7-8

CDR3 protein: ASSPGGRANTGELF
V gene: TRBV9

CDR3 protein: SVRGQGDQPQH
V gene: TRBV29-1

CDR3 protein: SAEGQRNQPQH
V gene: TRBV20-1

CDR3 protein: ASSQDERGEQY
V gene: TRBV3-1

CDR3 protein: ASSAGGYGGNTIY
V gene: TRBV12-3/TRBV12-4

CDR3 protein: ASSSPGTGPNQPQH
V gene: TRBV7-8

CDR3 protein: ASSQETVNTEAF
V gene: TRBV3-1

CDR3 protein: ASSLTPSDQY
V gene: TRBV7-3

CDR3 protein: ASSPLFGELF
V gene: TRBV28

CDR3 protein: ASSQSSYEQY
V gene: TRBV3-1

CDR3 protein: AIREGTANEKLF
V gene: TRBV10-3

CDR3 protein: ASSHDPHNSPLH
V gene: TRBV11-2

CDR3 protein: ASSLPSGIDTQY
V gene: TRBV28

CDR3 protein: ASSLSGQGVNYGYT
V gene: TRBV27

CDR3 protein: ASSSAGVPGEQY
V gene: TRBV12-3/TRBV12-4

CDR3 protein: ASSLAQSYEQY
V gene: TRBV5-1

CDR3 protein: AISGVVGRAVNEQF
V gene: TRBV10-3

CDR3 protein: ASSPFDRGRGTEAF
V gene: TRBV7-9

CDR3 protein: ASSPRTSTTVNEQY
V gene: TRBV18

CDR3 protein: ASSFVQGSNQPQH
V gene: TRBV12-3/TRBV12-4

CDR3 protein: ASSQAKGPSTEAF
V gene: TRBV14

CDR3 protein: ASSTARTEHGTQY
V gene: TRBV3-1

CDR3 protein: SVLSGTRYEQY
V gene: TRBV29-1

CDR3 protein: ASSYLGLAIGELF
V gene: TRBV6-2/TRBV6-3

CDR3 protein: ASTVTGAGIYGYT
V gene: TRBV7-2

CDR3 protein: ASSSRGLGETQY
V gene: TRBV19

CDR3 protein: ASSPGTPGKKLF
V gene: TRBV19

CDR3 protein: ASSQSQGQGTNEKLF
V gene: TRBV3-1

CDR3 protein: ASSLADYTGELF
V gene: TRBV5-1

CDR3 protein: ASRLPYTGELF
V gene: TRBV7-9

CDR3 protein: ASSLGVAGNTIY
V gene: TRBV5-6